This passage covers 19 T cell receptor beta chains from one sample sequenced in a study of blood T cell repertoires in COVID-19. Profiling relied on immunoSEQ multiplex PCR, and the TCRdb table lists in-frame clones only, not all of them. Of fewer than 400,000 clones listed, over 80% are singletons. The sample comprised PBMCs or T cells enriched from blood (not recorded which). The source is a woman aged 18-29 years who had recovered from COVID-19.

The chain is built from TRBV7-8 and TRBJ2-3; 7 positions match TRBD2. CDR3 size: 16 residues. V shed 1 base, J shed 5 bases, and the junction held 9 bases outside the gene matches. CDR1 is SGHVS, CDR2 FQNEAQ, per germline. CDR3 region: CASSLDSGGLVDTQYF. As DNA, the CDR3 is TGTGCCAGCAGCTTAGATTCCGGGGGGTTGGTAGATACGCAGTATTTT.

This chain joins TRBV5-4 and TRBJ1-4, with a tentative D call TRBD1 (6 bases). The V and J ends lost 0 bases and 8 bases respectively, with 14 bases between them. The CDR3 runs to 15 residues. Germline V gives CDR1 SGHNT, CDR2 YYREEE (reference sequence). CDR3 sequence: CASSLVGGAGEKLFF. DNA for the CDR3: TGTGCCAGCAGCTTGGTTGGGGGGGCAGGGGAAAAACTGTTTTTT.

This chain joins TRBV25-1 and TRBJ1-2; perhaps TRBD1 as D (6 bases). The CDR3 is 14 residues long. V was pared by 3 bases and J by 2 bases, with 10 bases between. In germline, CDR1 is MGHDK, CDR2 SYGVNS. CDR3 sequence (DNA): TGTGCCAGCAGTGAGGGACACCCCAACTATGGCTACACCTTC. This encodes CASSEGHPNYGYTF.

This chain joins TRBV11-2 and TRBJ1-3; 9 bases match TRBD1. Looked up from germline, CDR1 is SGHAT and CDR2 is FQNNGV. The CDR3 is made up of 16 amino acids. Trimming at V came to 4 bases and at J to 2 bases, leaving 6 bases not matched to a gene. CDR3 nucleotides: TGTGCCAGCAGCTCCGGACAGGGGTTGGCTGGAAACACCATATATTTT. It encodes CASSSGQGLAGNTIYF. The full variable domain, completed using reference TRBV11-2 and TRBJ1-3, is EAGVAQSPRYKIIEKRQSVAFWCNPISGHATLYWYQQILGQGPKLLIQFQNNGVVDDSQLPKDRFSAERLKGVDSTLKIQPAKLEDSAVYLCASSSGQGLAGNTIYFGEGSWLTVV.

This clone was seen just once. CDR3 bases: TGTGCCAGCAGCTTGAAAGGGGCAGCTCCCTATGGCTACACCTTC. It yields the protein CASSLKGAAPYGYTF. This rearrangement joins TRBV5-8 to TRBJ1-2, with D perhaps TRBD1 (5 bases). CDR3 length: 15 residues. Trimming left V 1 base short and J 4 bases short, with 14 bases between. Germline loops: CDR1 SGHTS, CDR2 YDEGEE.

V is TRBV15 and J is TRBJ1-2, with 9 bases that match TRBD1. Germline V gene sequence: CDR1 LNHNV, CDR2 YYDKDF (reference sequence). The J segment lost 0 bases and the V segment lost 1 base, leaving 6 bases of the junction unmatched. The CDR3 totals 17 residues. CDR3 amino acids: CATSRVGTGSANYGYTF. The CDR3 nucleotides read TGTGCCACCAGCAGAGTGGGGACAGGGTCCGCTAACTATGGCTACACCTTC.

This clone showed up just once. The V call is TRBV5-1, the J call TRBJ2-2, with 8 positions matching TRBD1. The CDR3 contains 15 residues. J was trimmed by 4 bases and V by 3 bases; bases with no gene match: 5. Germline loops: CDR1 SGHRS, CDR2 YFSETQ. CDR3 sequence reads: CASSSQGAGTGELFF. The CDR3 DNA is TGCGCCAGCAGCTCCCAGGGGGCTGGCACCGGGGAGCTGTTTTTT.

The V call is TRBV4-2, the J call TRBJ2-1, with D possibly matching TRBD2 (5 bases). Per germline, CDR1 LGHNA and CDR2 YNFKEQ. The CDR3 spans 15 residues. The V end lost 0 bases, the J end lost 3 bases, and 9 bases lay between the germline ends. The CDR3: CASSQDRTSYNEQFF. The CDR3 DNA is TGTGCCAGCAGCCAAGATCGAACTAGCTACAATGAGCAGTTCTTC.

V gene TRBV6-5 combines with J gene TRBJ2-7; 9 nucleotides align to TRBD2. The CDR3 consists of 15 residues. The germline V gene encodes CDR1 MNHEY and CDR2 SVGAGI. The junction had 11 bases not matched to a gene; V was cut back by 7 bases and J by 4 bases. The CDR3 DNA reads as TGTGCCAGCATGAGGAGCGGGAGGACAGCGTACGAGCAGTACTTC. Protein: CASMRSGRTAYEQYF.

This chain joins TRBV6-5 and TRBJ1-4; 9 positions match TRBD1. The germline gives CDR1 MNHEY, CDR2 SVGAGI. With V trimmed by 0 bases and J by 4 bases, 3 bases remained unmatched. The CDR3 length is 16 residues. CDR3 amino acids: CASSYSRQGDNEKLFF. The CDR3 DNA reads TGTGCCAGCAGTTACTCCCGACAGGGGGATAATGAAAAACTGTTTTTT.

This chain uses TRBV12-3 or TRBV12-4 with TRBJ1-5; weak D call: TRBD1 (5 bases). The CDR3 sequence is 12 residues long. V gave up 8 bases and J gave up 5 bases, with 10 bases separating them. The CDR3 protein is CASDTGYQPQHF. The DNA of the CDR3 is TGTGCCAGCGACACAGGTTATCAGCCCCAGCATTTT.

J is TRBJ2-3 and V is TRBV28; TRBD2 might be the D (7 bases). V was shortened by 3 bases and J by 2 bases, with 15 bases between the two germline ends. The CDR3 is made up of 16 amino acids. CDR1 is MDHEN, CDR2 SYDVKM, per germline. CDR3: CASSFPRGPNTDTQYF. Here the CDR3 DNA reads TGTGCCAGCAGTTTTCCGCGGGGGCCCAACACAGATACGCAGTATTTT. Together with reference TRBV28 and TRBJ2-3, the CDR3 gives the full variable domain: DVKVTQSSRYLVKRTGEKVFLECVQDMDHENMFWYRQDPGLGLRLIYFSYDVKMKEKGDIPEGYSVSREKKERFSLILESASTNQTSMYLCASSFPRGPNTDTQYFGPGTRLTVL.

V is TRBV27 and J is TRBJ2-2; the D gene is possibly TRBD1 (6 bases). The CDR3 loop spans 13 amino acids. The germline gives CDR1 MNHEY, CDR2 SMNVEV (reference sequence). The germline V and J ends were trimmed by 4 bases and 6 bases, with 9 bases remaining between them. The CDR3, as DNA: TGTGCCAGCAGTTCAGGGGCGGCCGGGGAGCTGTTTTTT. The encoded protein is CASSSGAAGELFF.

The chain recombines TRBV9 with TRBJ2-3, with D possibly matching TRBD1 (6 bases). Trimming stripped 3 bases from V and 0 bases from J, with 11 bases between. The CDR3 sequence is 15 residues long. Germline lookup yields CDR1 SGDLS and CDR2 YYNGEE. CDR3 coding DNA: TGTGCCAGCAGCGGGACAGTTTATAGCACAGATACGCAGTATTTT. This codes for CASSGTVYSTDTQYF. The complete variable domain, with remaining parts taken from reference TRBV9 and TRBJ2-3, reads DSGVTQTPKHLITATGQRVTLRCSPRSGDLSVYWYQQSLDQGLQFLIQYYNGEERAKGNILERFSAQQFPDLHSELNLSSLELGDSALYFCASSGTVYSTDTQYFGPGTRLTVL.

This chain joins TRBV7-6 and TRBJ2-3, with TRBD1 matching over 8 bases. V lost 5 bases, J lost 2 bases, and 12 bases stayed unmatched. Per the germline V gene, CDR1 is SGHVS and CDR2 is FNYEAQ. This CDR3 is built from 17 residues. The CDR3 coding sequence is TGTGCCAGCAGCCCAGGGGGCGCAGGGAGCTTCACAGATACGCAGTATTTT. Its translation: CASSPGGAGSFTDTQYF.

The chain combines TRBV5-1 with TRBJ1-3; 9 bases agree with TRBD1. Germline loops: CDR1 SGHRS, CDR2 YFSETQ. V was pared by 4 bases and J by 6 bases, with 5 bases of the junction left unmatched. The CDR3 is 14 amino acids. The CDR3 spells CASSPGQGENTIYF. The CDR3 DNA reads as TGCGCCAGCAGCCCGGGACAGGGAGAAAACACCATATATTTT.

The chain links TRBV4-1 to TRBJ1-1; D is uncertain. There are 16 residues in the CDR3. The V end lost 4 bases, the J end lost 8 bases, and 23 bases lay between the germline ends. Per germline, CDR1 MGHRA and CDR2 YSYEKL. CDR3 DNA: TGCGCCAGCAGCCCATACCCCCCTGCAGTTTTCGGGGAAGCTTTCTTT. The encoded protein is CASSPYPPAVFGEAFF.

The chain employs TRBV4-3 and TRBJ1-4, with TRBD1 matching 9 bases. The CDR3 consists of 18 residues. The germline CDR1 and CDR2 sequences are LGHNA and YSLEER. J lost 4 bases, V lost 2 bases, and 11 bases had no gene match. The CDR3, as DNA: TGCGCCAGCAGCCAAAATGTCCCGGGACAGGGCGTTAATGAAAAACTGTTTTTT. It specifies CASSQNVPGQGVNEKLFF.

The rearrangement links TRBV19 to TRBJ1-1; D may be TRBD1 (6 bases). Trimming took 5 bases from V and 0 from J, leaving 10 bases between them. The CDR3 has 14 residues. The germline CDR1 and CDR2 sequences are LNHDA and SQIVND (reference sequence). The CDR3 sequence is CASSFGDMNTEAFF. In nucleotides, the CDR3 is TGTGCCAGTAGTTTTGGGGACATGAACACTGAAGCTTTCTTT.